This TCR beta chain was captured in a study of blood T cell repertoires in COVID-19. This CDR3 comprises 14 residues. The V end lost 3 bases, the J end lost 6 bases, and 14 bases lay between the germline ends. Germline V gene sequence: CDR1 MDHEN, CDR2 SYDVKM. Participants were placed into cohorts based on the clinical history they reported. Original handling: From reference gene primer amplification, estimates of nucleated cell counts were derived. Sequencing was performed with immunoSEQ multiplex PCR; in TCRdb, only in-frame clones are kept and a portion is missing. For V, J and clone size, that table is used; D and trimming come from the DNA. The table shows 120,000 to 150,000 clones, with approximately 88% occurring only once. This clone was detected a few times.

The gene calls are TRBV28 and TRBJ1-2; perhaps TRBD1 as D (6 bases). The sequenced material came from PBMCs or T cells enriched from blood (not recorded which). This clonotype was sampled from a woman in her twenties or thirties with acute COVID-19. CDR3 nucleotides: TGTGCCAGCAGTTTCAGGGGCGCGGTGGATGGCTACACCTTC. As protein: CASSFRGAVDGYTF.